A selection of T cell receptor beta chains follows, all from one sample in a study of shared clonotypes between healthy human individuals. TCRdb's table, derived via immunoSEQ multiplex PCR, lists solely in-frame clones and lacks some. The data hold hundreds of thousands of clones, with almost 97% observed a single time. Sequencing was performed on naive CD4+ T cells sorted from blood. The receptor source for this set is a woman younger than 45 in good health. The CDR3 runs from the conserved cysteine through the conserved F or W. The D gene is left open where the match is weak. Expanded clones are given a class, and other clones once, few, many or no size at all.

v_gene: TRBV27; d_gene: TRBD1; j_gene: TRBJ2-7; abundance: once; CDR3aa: CASTGQGSYEQYF; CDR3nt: TGTGCCAGCACGGGACAGGGCAGTTACGAGCAGTACTTC
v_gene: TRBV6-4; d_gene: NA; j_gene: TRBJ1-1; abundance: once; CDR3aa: CASSDGVNTEAFF; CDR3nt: TGTGCCAGCAGTGACGGGGTGAACACTGAAGCTTTCTTT
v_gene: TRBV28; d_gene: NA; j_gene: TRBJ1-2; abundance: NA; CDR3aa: CATSEGPWRYGYTF; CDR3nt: TGTGCCACCTCCGAGGGTCCCTGGCGATATGGCTACACCTTC
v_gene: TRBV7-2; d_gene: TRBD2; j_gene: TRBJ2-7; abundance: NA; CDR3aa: CASSPAASGRIYEQYF; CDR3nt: TGTGCCAGCAGCCCCGCCGCTAGCGGGAGAATCTACGAGCAGTACTTC
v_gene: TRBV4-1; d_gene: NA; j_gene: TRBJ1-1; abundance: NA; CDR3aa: CASSHTILGTEAFF; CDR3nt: TGCGCCAGCAGCCACACGATTCTCGGCACTGAAGCTTTCTTT
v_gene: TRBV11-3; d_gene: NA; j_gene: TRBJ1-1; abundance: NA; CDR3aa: CASSLGRTTEAFF; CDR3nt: TGTGCCAGCAGCTTGGGCCGGACCACTGAAGCTTTCTTT
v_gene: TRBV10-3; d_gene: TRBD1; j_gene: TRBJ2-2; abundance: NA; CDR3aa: CAISESIGLWTGEDTGELFF; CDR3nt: TGTGCCATCAGTGAGTCGATTGGACTATGGACAGGGGAGGACACCGGGGAGCTGTTTTTT
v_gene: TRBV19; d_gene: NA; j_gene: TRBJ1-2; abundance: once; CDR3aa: CASMGGEGGNVYGYTF; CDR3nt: TGTGCCAGTATGGGAGGGGAGGGAGGCAACGTCTATGGCTACACCTTC
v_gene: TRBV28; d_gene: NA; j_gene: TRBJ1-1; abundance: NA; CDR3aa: CASWTVNTEAFF; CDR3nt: TGTGCAAGCTGGACAGTCAACACTGAAGCTTTCTTT
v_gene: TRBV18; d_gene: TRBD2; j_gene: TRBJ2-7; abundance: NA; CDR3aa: CASSPRGLAGVGEQYF; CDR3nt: TGTGCCAGCTCACCACGGGGACTAGCGGGAGTTGGCGAGCAGTACTTC
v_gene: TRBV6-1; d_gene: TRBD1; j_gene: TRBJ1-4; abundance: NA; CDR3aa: CASSEGQGAANEKLFF; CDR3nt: TGTGCCAGCAGTGAAGGACAGGGGGCTGCTAATGAAAAACTGTTTTTT
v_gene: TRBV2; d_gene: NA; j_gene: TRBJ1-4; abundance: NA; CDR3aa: CASSGGGLVGEKLFF; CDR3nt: TGTGCCAGCAGTGGGGGTGGATTGGTAGGAGAAAAACTGTTTTTT
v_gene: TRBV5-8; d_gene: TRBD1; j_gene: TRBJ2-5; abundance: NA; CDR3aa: CASSPGTGPKETQYF; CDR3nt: TGTGCCAGCAGCCCCGGGACAGGGCCAAAAGAGACCCAGTACTTC
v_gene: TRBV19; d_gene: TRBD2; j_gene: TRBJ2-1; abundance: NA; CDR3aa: CASSIAGGSYNEQFF; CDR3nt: TGTGCCAGTAGTATTGCGGGAGGTTCCTACAATGAGCAGTTCTTC
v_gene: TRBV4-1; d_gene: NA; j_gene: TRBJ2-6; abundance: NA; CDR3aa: CASSQGGGGSPGANVLTF; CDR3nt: TGCGCCAGCAGCCAAGGTGGTGGAGGGTCCCCTGGGGCCAACGTCCTGACTTTC
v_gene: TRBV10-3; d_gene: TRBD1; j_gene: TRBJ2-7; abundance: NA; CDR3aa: CAISDTGQGSEQYF; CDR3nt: TGTGCCATCAGTGACACGGGACAGGGGAGTGAGCAGTACTTC
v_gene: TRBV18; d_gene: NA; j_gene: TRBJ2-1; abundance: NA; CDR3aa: CASSPLSKTYNEQFF; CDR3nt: TGTGCCAGCTCACCACTCTCTAAGACCTACAATGAGCAGTTCTTC
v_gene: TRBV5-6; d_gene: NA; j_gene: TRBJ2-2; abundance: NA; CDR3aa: CASSLLGANTGELFF; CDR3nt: TGTGCCAGCAGCTTGCTTGGAGCTAACACCGGGGAGCTGTTTTTT
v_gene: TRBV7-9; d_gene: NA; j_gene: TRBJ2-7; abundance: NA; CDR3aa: CASSFLDGLHEQYF; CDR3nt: TGTGCCAGCAGCTTTTTGGACGGCCTTCACGAGCAGTACTTC
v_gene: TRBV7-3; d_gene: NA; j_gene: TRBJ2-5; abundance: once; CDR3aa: CASSLTSGVGETQYF; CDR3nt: TGTGCCAGCAGCTTAACTTCGGGGGTTGGGGAGACCCAGTACTTC
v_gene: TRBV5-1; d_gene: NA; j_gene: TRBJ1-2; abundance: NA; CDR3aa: CASSLVPGNYGYTF; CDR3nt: TGCGCCAGCAGCTTGGTCCCAGGTAACTATGGCTACACCTTC
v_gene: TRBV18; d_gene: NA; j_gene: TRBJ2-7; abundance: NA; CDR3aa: CASSPGANSYEQYF; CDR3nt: TGTGCCAGCTCACCAGGGGCCAACTCCTACGAGCAGTACTTC
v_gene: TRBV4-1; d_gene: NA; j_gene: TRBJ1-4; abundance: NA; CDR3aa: CASNTRRDSYEKLFF; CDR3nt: TGCGCCAGCAACACTAGGAGGGATTCTTATGAAAAACTGTTTTTT
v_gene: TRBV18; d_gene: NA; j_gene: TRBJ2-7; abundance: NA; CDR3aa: CASSPTQETYEQYF; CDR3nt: TGTGCCAGCTCACCAACACAGGAAACCTACGAGCAGTACTTC
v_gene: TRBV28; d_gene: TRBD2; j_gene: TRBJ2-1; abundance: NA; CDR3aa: CASSLYWREAGNEQFF; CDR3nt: TGTGCCAGCAGTTTATACTGGCGGGAGGCCGGGAATGAGCAGTTCTTC
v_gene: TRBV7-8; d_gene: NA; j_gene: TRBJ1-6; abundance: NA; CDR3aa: CASSSTGPNSPLHF; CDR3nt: TGTGCCAGCAGTTCGACAGGCCCGAATTCACCCCTCCACTTT